This is a list of T cell receptor beta chains from one sample in a study of identical twins. One entry per CDR3 protein, called by TCRdb with MiXCR from the 5' RACE reads. The sample yields 550,000 to 700,000 distinct CDR3 sequences, 21% seen once. These same records also appear under a second study, on T cells expressing NK-cell markers.

Sequences were obtained from PBMCs. These receptor sequences come from a woman aged 18-35 years in good health. Each CDR3 is given with its conserved first and last residue. D genes are given only for firm matches. Expanded clones are given a class, and other clones once, few, many or no size at all.

NA	TRBJ2-7	TRBV20-1	NA	CSARRVGGQEQYF	TGCAGTGCCCGACGCGTCGGGGGGCAGGAGCAGTACTTC
few	TRBJ2-1	TRBV7-8	NA	CASSPQTFDNEQFF	TGTGCCAGCAGCCCCCAAACTTTTGACAATGAGCAGTTCTTC
few	TRBJ2-1	TRBV30	TRBD2	CAWSVGLADDNEQFF	TGTGCCTGGAGTGTAGGACTAGCGGACGACAATGAGCAGTTCTTC
NA	TRBJ1-1	TRBV27	TRBD1	CATVPTGEFRWDTEAFF	TGTGCCACCGTCCCTACAGGGGAGTTCCGATGGGACACTGAAGCTTTCTTT
few	TRBJ2-6	TRBV7-2	NA	CADRGGRAGANVLTF	TGTGCCGATAGAGGGGGTCGAGCTGGGGCCAACGTCCTGACTTTC
NA	TRBJ2-5	TRBV5-6	TRBD1	CASSQRDRGLAGYQETQYF	TGTGCCAGCAGCCAGAGGGACAGGGGGTTAGCGGGATACCAAGAGACCCAGTACTTC
many	TRBJ2-7	TRBV6-1	NA	CASSPRSAQPYEQYF	TGTGCCAGCAGTCCCCGCAGCGCACAACCCTACGAGCAGTACTTC
few	TRBJ2-7	TRBV12-3/TRBV12-4	TRBD1	CASRPDRGTYEQYF	TGTGCCAGCAGACCGGACAGGGGGACCTACGAGCAGTACTTC
NA	TRBJ2-4	TRBV3-1	NA	CASSQDLTRGNIQYF	TGTGCCAGCAGCCAAGACTTGACCCGCGGTAACATTCAGTACTTC
NA	TRBJ2-5	TRBV7-2	NA	CASSLEYSAQYF	TGTGCCAGCAGCTTAGAGTACTCGGCCCAGTACTTC
NA	TRBJ2-1	TRBV12-5	NA	CASGLPLDSYNEQFF	TGTGCTAGTGGTTTGCCCCTGGACAGCTACAATGAGCAGTTCTTC
many	TRBJ1-5	TRBV2	NA	CASSDNGVGGDRNQPQHF	TGTGCCAGCAGTGATAATGGTGTAGGAGGGGATCGAAATCAGCCCCAGCATTTT
once	TRBJ2-2	TRBV7-7	NA	CASSTHNTGELFF	TGTGCTAGCAGCACCCATAACACCGGGGAGCTGTTTTTT
few	TRBJ2-1	TRBV10-3	NA	CAISDPGLRGVEQFF	TGTGCCATCAGTGACCCCGGGCTAAGGGGTGTTGAGCAGTTCTTC
few	TRBJ2-7	TRBV2	NA	CASNTQGGRGEQYF	TGTGCCAGCAACACTCAGGGTGGTAGAGGCGAGCAGTACTTC
few	TRBJ2-4	TRBV20-1	NA	CSARDFRLGENIQYF	TGCAGTGCTAGAGATTTTAGACTCGGTGAAAACATTCAGTACTTC
NA	TRBJ2-1	TRBV7-8	NA	CASSLAPRRTYNEQFF	TGTGCCAGCAGCTTAGCGCCTAGAAGGACCTACAATGAGCAGTTCTTC
few	TRBJ1-6	TRBV6-1	NA	CASNKQGVYNSPLHF	TGTGCCAGCAATAAACAGGGTGTCTATAATTCACCCCTCCACTTT